The present T cell receptor beta chain was sequenced within a study of T cells after yellow fever vaccination. A note on this clonotype: The junction departs from the called germline gene at one end, perhaps through a read error.

TCRdb re-analysed the 5' RACE reads in MiXCR, keeping a single row per CDR3 protein. Of approximately 510,000 distinct CDR3 sequences in the sample, around a fifth were seen once. CDR1 and CDR2 from the germline V gene are MGHRA and YSYEKL. The CDR3 sequence is 16 residues long. The specimen comprised PBMCs, sampled approximately 22 days after the first yellow fever vaccination. This sequence joins TRBV4-1 and TRBJ1-4; 8 bases match TRBD1. This TCR was sampled from a man aged 18-30 years who received the YFV17D yellow fever vaccine. The CDR3 DNA reads TGCGCCAGCAGCCGAGGACAGGGTGCAACTAATGAAAAACTGATTTTT. Translation gives CASSRGQGATNEKLIF.